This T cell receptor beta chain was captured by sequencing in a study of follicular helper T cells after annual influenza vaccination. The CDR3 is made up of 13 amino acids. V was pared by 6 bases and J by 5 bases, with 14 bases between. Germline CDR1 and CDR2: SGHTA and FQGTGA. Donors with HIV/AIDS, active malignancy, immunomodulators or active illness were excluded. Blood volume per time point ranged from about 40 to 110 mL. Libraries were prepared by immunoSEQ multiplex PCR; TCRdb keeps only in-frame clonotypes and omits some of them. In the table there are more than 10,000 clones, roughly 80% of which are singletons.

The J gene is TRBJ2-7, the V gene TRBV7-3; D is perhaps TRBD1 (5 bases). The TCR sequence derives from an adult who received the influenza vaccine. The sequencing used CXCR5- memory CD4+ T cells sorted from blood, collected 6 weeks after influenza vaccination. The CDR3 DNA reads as TGTGCCAGCAGTCCAGGGCCGGCGAACGAGCAGTACTTC. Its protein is CASSPGPANEQYF. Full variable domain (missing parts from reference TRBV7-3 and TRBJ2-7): GAGVSQTPSNKVTEKGKYVELRCDPISGHTALYWYRQSLGQGPEFLIYFQGTGAADDSGLPNDRFFAVRPEGSVSTLKIQRTERGDSAVYLCASSPGPANEQYFGPGTRLTVT.